The 23 T cell receptor beta chains given below trace back to one sample, sequenced in a study of massively parallel sequencing of T cell beta chains. A single record per CDR3 protein comes from TCRdb applying MiXCR to the 5' RACE reads. Among roughly 4,200 distinct CDR3 sequences listed, around 40% were seen once. The source material was commercial RNA from peripheral blood pooled from many donors. The receptors derive from a pool of human donors in good health; the sample was commercial RNA pooled from many donors.

V gene TRBV25-1 combines with J gene TRBJ1-5; the match to TRBD1 covers 7 bases. Germline CDR1 reads MGHDK; CDR2 reads SYGVNS. V was clipped by 6 bases and J by 5 bases; unmatched bases: 7. This CDR3 contains 14 residues. CDR3 sequence: CASRGDSKDQPQHF. CDR3 DNA: TGTGCCAGCAGGGGGGACAGTAAAGATCAGCCCCAGCATTTT.

This clonotype was observed a handful of times. This chain joins TRBV27 and TRBJ2-2; D not resolved. The CDR3 has 12 residues. Trimming cost V 3 bases and J 1 base, with 0 bases left between them. CDR1 and CDR2 from the germline V gene are MNHEY and SMNVEV (reference sequence). As DNA, the CDR3 is TGTGCCAGCAGTTTGAACACCGGGGAGCTGTTTTTT. Its translation is CASSLNTGELFF.

The chain joins TRBV7-3 to TRBJ2-1; 8 bases are shared with TRBD1. This CDR3 is 14 amino acids long. V was pared by 1 base and J by 10 bases, with 6 bases of the junction left unmatched. Germline CDR1 SGHTA, CDR2 FQGTGA. The CDR3 sequence is CASSLMDRESEQFF. For the CDR3, the DNA is TGTGCCAGCAGCTTAATGGACAGGGAGTCCGAGCAGTTCTTC.

This clonotype occurred a few times. The chain couples TRBV10-3 to TRBJ2-3; D possibly corresponds to TRBD1 (5 bases). V was pared by 3 bases and J by 1 base, with 8 bases between. The CDR3 covers 14 residues. Germline V gives CDR1 ENHRY, CDR2 SYGVKD. The CDR3 coding sequence is TGTGCCATCAGTGACAGGGTCGGCACAGATACGCAGTATTTT. This sequence encodes CAISDRVGTDTQYF.

V is TRBV12-3 or TRBV12-4 and J is TRBJ1-1, with a possible D match to TRBD1 (6 bases). The V and J ends lost 3 bases and 0 bases respectively, with 8 bases between them. The CDR3 sequence is 14 residues long. The CDR3 spells CASSFDRMNTEAFF. The CDR3 nucleotides are TGTGCCAGCAGTTTTGACAGGATGAACACTGAAGCTTTCTTT.

The chain has TRBV7-6 and TRBJ1-2; D may be TRBD1 (5 bases). The CDR3 covers 14 residues. V was shortened by 6 bases and J by 5 bases, with 16 bases between the two germline ends. Germline CDR1 is SGHVS and CDR2 is FNYEAQ. CDR3 in amino acids: CASRGRGKIYGYTF. In DNA form, the CDR3 reads TGTGCCAGCAGGGGGAGGGGAAAGATTTATGGCTACACCTTC.

This clonotype was counted a few times. The chain carries TRBV10-3 and TRBJ2-1; D gene ambiguous. Germline CDR1 ENHRY, CDR2 SYGVKD. CDR3 length: 15 residues. V was pared by 2 bases and J by 7 bases, with 15 bases between. CDR3 loop: CAISEDLALRNEQFF. In nucleotides, the CDR3 is TGTGCCATCAGTGAGGATTTGGCCCTCCGGAATGAGCAGTTCTTC.

This chain connects TRBV28 to TRBJ2-7; possible D gene TRBD2, 6 bases. Germline V CDR1 and CDR2: MDHEN, SYDVKM. This CDR3 has 16 amino acids. With 0 bases removed from V and 2 bases from J, the gap between germline ends came to 14 bases. CDR3 in amino acids: CASSLWLSGGAYEQYF. The CDR3 coding sequence is TGTGCCAGCAGTTTATGGTTGAGCGGAGGGGCCTACGAGCAGTACTTC.

The genes are TRBV5-1 and TRBJ1-4; 7 bases are shared with TRBD1. J was trimmed by 3 bases and V by 4 bases; bases with no gene match: 3. Germline assignment: CDR1 SGHRS and CDR2 YFSETQ. The CDR3 loop spans 14 amino acids. The CDR3, as DNA: TGCGCCAGCAGCCGACAGGGTCCTAATGAAAAACTGTTTTTT. Translation: CASSRQGPNEKLFF.

This clonotype was observed a single time. V is TRBV10-3 and J is TRBJ2-1; D not certain. The CDR3 length is 13 residues. Trimming shortened V by 1 base and J by 9 bases, and 10 bases separated the two germline ends. Germline CDR1 is ENHRY and CDR2 is SYGVKD. The CDR3 reads CAISEYGDGEQFF. The DNA of the CDR3 is TGTGCCATCAGTGAGTATGGGGATGGTGAGCAGTTCTTC.

This clonotype was seen once. The genes are TRBV12-3 or TRBV12-4 and TRBJ2-5, with D possibly TRBD2 on 6 matching bases. V was shortened by 2 bases and J by 9 bases, with 10 bases between the two germline ends. CDR3 size: 12 residues. The DNA for the CDR3 is TGTGCCAGCAGTTTACCGGGACTTCCCCAGTACTTC. It specifies CASSLPGLPQYF.

V is TRBV12-3 or TRBV12-4 and J is TRBJ1-3, with D maybe TRBD1 (6 bases). V was clipped by 3 bases and J by 1 base, with 10 bases between them. The CDR3 has 15 amino acids. CDR3 region: CASSLDSISGNTIYF. The CDR3 nucleotides are TGTGCCAGCAGTTTGGACAGCATTTCTGGAAACACCATATATTTT.

This clonotype occurred a few times. This chain connects TRBV20-1 to TRBJ1-1, with a weak D call TRBD1 (6 bases). The CDR3 spans 13 residues. CDR1 and CDR2 from the germline V gene are DFQATT and SNEGSKA (reference sequence). Trimming removed 5 bases from V and 6 bases from J, with 16 bases in between. The DNA for the CDR3 is TGCAGTGCTCAGGGGACGGTGGGGGCTGAAGCTTTCTTT. This translates into CSAQGTVGAEAFF.

The rearrangement joins TRBV12-5 to TRBJ1-5, with D hard to call. V lost 5 bases to trimming and J lost 3 bases, with 2 bases between them. This CDR3 is built from 11 residues. CDR1 and CDR2 (germline): LGHNT, FRNRAP. DNA of the CDR3: TGTGCTAGTGGTCTCAATCAGCCCCAGCATTTT. This gives the protein CASGLNQPQHF.

This sequence joins TRBV5-4 and TRBJ2-3; D might be TRBD2 (5 bases). The germline V gene has CDR1 SGHNT and CDR2 YYREEE (reference sequence). V lost 0 bases, J lost 1 base, and 6 bases lay in between. The CDR3 sequence is 14 residues long. The CDR3 protein is CASSLEAGTDTQYF. For the CDR3, the DNA is TGTGCCAGCAGCTTGGAAGCGGGCACAGATACGCAGTATTTT.

The chain uses TRBV7-2 and TRBJ2-2, with no clear D. Trimming removed 5 bases from V and 8 bases from J, with 9 bases in between. This CDR3 has 12 amino acids. Per germline, CDR1 SGHTA and CDR2 FQGNSA. The CDR3 nucleotides read TGTGCCAGCAGCGAGTCGGTTGGGGAGCTGTTTTTT. This translates into CASSESVGELFF. Using reference TRBV7-2 and TRBJ2-2 for the parts outside the CDR3, the full variable domain is GAGVSQSPSNKVTEKGKDVELRCDPISGHTALYWYRQSLGQGLEFLIYFQGNSAPDKSGLPSDRFSAERTGGSVSTLTIQRTQQEDSAVYLCASSESVGELFFGEGSRLTVL.

This clonotype turned up a few times. The rearrangement joins TRBV4-2 to TRBJ1-1; D uncertain. Germline loops: CDR1 LGHNA, CDR2 YNFKEQ. V shed 3 bases and J shed 0 bases, with 5 bases lying between them. The CDR3 extends over 13 amino acids. The CDR3 nucleotides read TGTGCCAGCAGCCAGGCTATGAACACTGAAGCTTTCTTT. Residues: CASSQAMNTEAFF.

The chain is built from TRBV11-3 and TRBJ2-1; D is unclear. Germline CDR1 is SGHNT and CDR2 is YENEEA. The CDR3 runs to 15 residues. Deletions cut 1 base from V and 7 bases from J, with 14 bases between. As DNA, the CDR3 is TGTGCCAGCAGCTTAGGGGGATCAGGTCTTAATGAGCAGTTCTTC. This sequence encodes CASSLGGSGLNEQFF.

The V and J genes are TRBV7-2 and TRBJ2-1; no clear D gene. V was shortened by 4 bases and J by 2 bases, with 9 bases between the two germline ends. Per germline, CDR1 SGHTA and CDR2 FQGNSA. The CDR3 runs 14 residues. Here the CDR3 reads CASSWSAPYNEQFF. CDR3 DNA sequence: TGTGCCAGCAGCTGGTCGGCCCCCTACAATGAGCAGTTCTTC.

The CDR3 reads CASSGEGQPNQPQHF. The CDR3 nucleotides are TGCGCCAGCAGCGGAGAGGGACAGCCTAATCAGCCCCAGCATTTT. The gene calls are TRBV5-1 and TRBJ1-5; 7 bases agree with TRBD1. Germline CDR1 reads SGHRS; CDR2 reads YFSETQ. This CDR3 has 15 residues. Losses at the gene ends were 4 bases for V and 4 bases for J; bases not matched to a gene: 8.

The CDR3 is CASSFGGLANNEQFF. The CDR3 coding sequence is TGTGCCAGCAGTTTCGGGGGGTTAGCGAACAATGAGCAGTTCTTC. The chain is built from TRBV28 and TRBJ2-1, with TRBD2 matching over 7 bases. J lost 5 bases, V lost 3 bases, and 7 bases had no gene match. The CDR3 has 15 amino acids. Germline V lookup: CDR1 MDHEN, CDR2 SYDVKM.

This clonotype appeared a single time. The rearrangement links TRBV6-2 or TRBV6-3 to TRBJ2-7; D unclear. The CDR3 totals 14 residues. In germline, CDR1 is MNHEY, CDR2 SVGEGT. The V and J ends lost 0 bases and 0 bases respectively, with 6 bases between them. Here the CDR3 reads CASSYSSVSYEQYF. In nucleotides, the CDR3 is TGTGCCAGCAGTTACTCGTCTGTCTCCTACGAGCAGTACTTC.

This chain links TRBV5-1 with TRBJ2-3; maybe TRBD2 (6 bases). The V end was cut by 2 bases, the J end by 3 bases, with 10 bases between. Germline V gene lookup returns CDR1 SGHRS and CDR2 YFSETQ. This CDR3 contains 14 residues. Here the CDR3 reads CASSFSGETDTQYF. Here the CDR3 DNA reads TGCGCCAGCAGCTTCTCGGGGGAGACAGATACGCAGTATTTT.